The entry below gives a single T cell receptor (beta chain) sequence along with its context. Antigen: not known. These data belong to a study of CD8 T cells in ankylosing spondylitis. CDR3 length: 18 residues. Germline assignment: CDR1 LGHNA and CDR2 YSLEER. The germline V and J ends were trimmed by 1 base and 0 bases, with 15 bases remaining between them. Study findings and constraints: For ankylosing spondylitis blood, a TCR beta motif of roughly 8 highly homologous variants appeared characteristic.

Quantitative 5'-RACE with molecular barcodes produced the TCR beta libraries. A single record per CDR3 protein comes from TCRdb applying MiXCR to the 5' RACE reads. The data hold some 200,000 distinct CDR3 sequences, with around 7.9% observed a single time. The receptor's source is a male donor with ankylosing spondylitis. The sample comprised blood, either unsorted or a sorted T cell fraction (not recorded which). The chain is built from TRBV4-3 and TRBJ1-4, with D unclear. The CDR3 is CASSQAPYSDATNEKLFF. The CDR3 coding sequence is TGCGCCAGCAGCCAAGCACCCTATTCGGATGCAACTAATGAAAAACTGTTTTTT.